This T cell receptor (beta chain) was retrieved from a study of blood T cell repertoires in COVID-19. Study as a whole: PBMCs, B-cell-depleted T cells, or T cells were the source of the cDNA or gDNA that made up the material.

In the original workflow: Reference gene primer amplification in the assay estimated nucleated cell counts. Clones were sequenced by immunoSEQ multiplex PCR, and TCRdb holds only the in-frame ones, with some missing. V and J calls and clone size are copied from that table; D and trimming were computed from the DNA. Of about 100,000 clones listed, about 80% are singletons. The CDR3 totals 12 residues. Trimming removed 8 bases from V and 8 bases from J, with 13 bases in between. Germline CDR1 is ENHRY and CDR2 is SYGVKD. The chain is built from TRBV10-3 and TRBJ1-5, with TRBD1 as a possible D gene (6 bases). This TCR was recovered from a man between 70 and 80 years old with active or convalescent COVID-19. Sequenced input: peripheral blood. CDR3 in amino acids: CAIGTSGEPQHF. The CDR3, as DNA: TGTGCCATCGGAACCTCAGGGGAGCCCCAGCATTTT.